This entry describes one T cell receptor (beta chain). This sample is part of a study of monozygotic twins with inflammatory bowel disease. TCRdb re-called the 5' RACE reads, yielding one record per CDR3 amino acid sequence without DNA. In total, the table holds hundreds of thousands of distinct CDR3 sequences. CDR1 and CDR2 from the germline V gene are MDHEN and SYDVKM. The CDR3 length is 15 residues. The sequenced material came from blood. The clonotype comes from a human donor with ulcerative colitis or Crohn's disease, or a healthy co-twin of an affected twin (not recorded which). The chain uses TRBV28 and TRBJ2-1; checking the TCRdb D call of TRBD2 is not possible without DNA. CDR3 sequence: CASSWGGLVINEQFF.